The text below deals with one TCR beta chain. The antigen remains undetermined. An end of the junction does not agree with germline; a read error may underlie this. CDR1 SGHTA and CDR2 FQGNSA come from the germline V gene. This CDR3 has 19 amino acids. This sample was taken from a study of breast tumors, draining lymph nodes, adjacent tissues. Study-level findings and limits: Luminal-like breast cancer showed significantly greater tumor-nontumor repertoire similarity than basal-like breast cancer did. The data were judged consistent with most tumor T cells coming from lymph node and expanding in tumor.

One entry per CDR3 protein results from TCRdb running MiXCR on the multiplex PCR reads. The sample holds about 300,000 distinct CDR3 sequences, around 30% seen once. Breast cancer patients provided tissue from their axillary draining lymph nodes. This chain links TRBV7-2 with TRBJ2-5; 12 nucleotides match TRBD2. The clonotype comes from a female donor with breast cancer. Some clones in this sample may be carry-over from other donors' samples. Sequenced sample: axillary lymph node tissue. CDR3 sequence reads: CAGSPRTSGTLGRQETQYF. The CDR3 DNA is TGTGCCGGCAGCCCTAGGACTAGCGGGACCCTGGGGAGGCAGGAGACCCAGTACTTC.